The 10 T cell receptor beta chains in this list originate from one sample, sequenced in a study of siplizumab effects on memory and regulatory T cells. Sequencing was performed with immunoSEQ multiplex PCR; in TCRdb, only in-frame clones are kept and a portion is missing. Here the sample spans approximately 50,000 clones, over 85% being singletons. The sequenced sample was CD8+ T cells sorted from blood. The receptors shown here come from a human donor in good health.

The rearrangement joins TRBV6-6 to TRBJ2-5; 7 nucleotides align to TRBD2. The CDR3 extends over 13 amino acids. Per germline, CDR1 MNHNY and CDR2 SVGAGI (reference sequence). Trimming removed 7 bases from V and 5 bases from J; junction bases left unmatched: 7. CDR3 sequence (DNA): TGTGCCAGCACTAGCGGAAGGGACGAGACCCAGTACTTC. This gives the protein CASTSGRDETQYF.

The J gene is TRBJ2-1, the V gene TRBV27; 9 bases are shared with TRBD1. Unmatched junction bases numbered 11, after V lost 7 bases and J lost 7 bases. The CDR3 has 15 amino acids. The germline CDR1 and CDR2 sequences are MNHEY and SMNVEV (reference sequence). The CDR3: CASTRWTGVANEQFF. The CDR3 coding sequence is TGTGCCAGCACCAGGTGGACAGGGGTAGCAAATGAGCAGTTCTTC.

The chain uses TRBV9 and TRBJ2-3; D is perhaps TRBD2 (6 bases). Germline V gene lookup returns CDR1 SGDLS and CDR2 YYNGEE. The CDR3 is made up of 15 amino acids. Deletions cut 0 bases from V and 1 base from J, with 9 bases between. The CDR3 DNA reads as TGTGCCAGCAGCGTAGGCGGCGGGGGCACAGATACGCAGTATTTT. This translates into CASSVGGGGTDTQYF.

This clone showed up just once. The CDR3 coding sequence is TGTGCCAGCAGCCGGGACAGGGGGTCCGGGGCCAACGTCCTGACTTTC. Translation gives CASSRDRGSGANVLTF. The chain combines TRBV4-2 with TRBJ2-6; 11 positions match TRBD1. The CDR3 spans 16 residues. V gave up 4 bases and J gave up 4 bases; unmatched junction bases: 3. Germline CDR1 LGHNA, CDR2 YNFKEQ.

CDR3 coding DNA: TGTGCCAGCAGTGCCGGGACCCGGGGCGAGCAGTACTTC. Its translation is CASSAGTRGEQYF. V is TRBV25-1 and J is TRBJ2-7; the D call may be TRBD1 or TRBD2 (5 bases each). Looked up from germline, CDR1 is MGHDK and CDR2 is SYGVNS. The germline V and J ends were trimmed by 4 bases and 6 bases, with 13 bases remaining between them. The CDR3 contains 13 residues.

This chain connects TRBV9 to TRBJ2-1; the D is unclear. The CDR3 length is 13 residues. Germline values: CDR1 SGDLS, CDR2 YYNGEE. V was cut by 3 bases and J by 4 bases, with 8 bases left in between. CDR3 region: CASSALEYNEQFF. The CDR3 DNA reads as TGTGCCAGCAGCGCATTGGAGTACAATGAGCAGTTCTTC.

The V and J genes are TRBV4-2 and TRBJ2-1; D remains unclear. V was shortened by 0 bases and J by 1 base, with 16 bases between the two germline ends. Germline CDR1 reads LGHNA; CDR2 reads YNFKEQ. The CDR3 spans 18 residues. The CDR3 here is CASSQDPPLVMSYNEQFF. Written as DNA, the CDR3 is TGTGCCAGCAGCCAAGATCCCCCCCTAGTGATGTCCTACAATGAGCAGTTCTTC.

The chain joins TRBV29-1 to TRBJ1-2; D may be TRBD1 (5 bases). The CDR3 is 15 amino acids. Germline CDR1 reads SQVTM; CDR2 reads ANQGSEA. V was cut by 3 bases and J by 8 bases, with 22 bases left in between. CDR3 amino acids: CSVDNSEKGQNGYTF. The CDR3 region has the DNA TGCAGCGTTGATAATAGTGAAAAGGGGCAGAACGGCTACACCTTC.

The genes are TRBV11-2 and TRBJ2-7; perhaps TRBD2 as D (5 bases). V was shortened by 1 base and J by 6 bases, with 10 bases between the two germline ends. Germline V CDR1 and CDR2: SGHAT, FQNNGV. The CDR3 is made up of 13 amino acids. The CDR3 loop reads CASSLVLSGEQYF. For the CDR3, the DNA is TGTGCCAGCAGCTTAGTCCTGAGCGGCGAGCAGTACTTC.

The rearrangement joins TRBV4-1 to TRBJ2-7; D gene unclear. The length of the CDR3 is 17 residues. V gave up 0 bases and J gave up 7 bases, with 22 bases separating them. Germline V CDR1 and CDR2: MGHRA, YSYEKL. CDR3 loop: CASSQDDRKPTYWEQYF. The CDR3 nucleotides read TGCGCCAGCAGCCAAGACGACCGGAAACCCACCTATTGGGAGCAGTACTTC.